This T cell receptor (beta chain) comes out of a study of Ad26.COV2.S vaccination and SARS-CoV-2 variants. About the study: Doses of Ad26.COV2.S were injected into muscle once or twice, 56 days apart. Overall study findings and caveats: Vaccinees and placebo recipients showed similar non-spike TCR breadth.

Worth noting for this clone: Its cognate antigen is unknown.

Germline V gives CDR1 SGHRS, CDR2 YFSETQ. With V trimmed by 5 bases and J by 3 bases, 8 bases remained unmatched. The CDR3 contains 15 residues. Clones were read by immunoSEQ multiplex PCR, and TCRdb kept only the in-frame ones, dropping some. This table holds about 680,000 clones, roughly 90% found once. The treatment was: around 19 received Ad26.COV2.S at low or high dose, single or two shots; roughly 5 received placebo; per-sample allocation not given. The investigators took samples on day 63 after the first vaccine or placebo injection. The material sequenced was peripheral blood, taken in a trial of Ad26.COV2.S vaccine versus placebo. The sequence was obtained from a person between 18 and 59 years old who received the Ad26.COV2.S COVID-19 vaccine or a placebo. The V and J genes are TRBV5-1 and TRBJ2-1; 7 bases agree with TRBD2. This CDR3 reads CASRGRLAVYNEQFF. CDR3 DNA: TGCGCCAGCAGAGGAAGGCTAGCGGTCTACAATGAGCAGTTCTTC.